These 31 T cell receptor beta chains came from one sample sequenced in a study of human T cells and chemical hapten exposure. TCRdb recomputed calls from the RACE reads with MiXCR, one row per CDR3 protein. The table records 300,000 to 350,000 distinct CDR3 sequences, approximately 6.3% of them present only once. Time point described: patch test 1, 2 weeks after DPC sensitization. Treatment here: therapeutic diphenylcyclopropenone sensitization with weekly scalp DPC. Here the sequenced sample was whole blood, taken in connection with sensitization to the hapten diphenylcyclopropenone (DPC). The source of these receptors is a woman aged 18-35 years with alopecia areata. Some clones in this sample may be carry-over from other donors' samples.

This clonotype has at least ten counts. This chain uses TRBV5-1 with TRBJ1-2; maybe TRBD1 (6 bases). The CDR3 covers 14 residues. Trimming shortened V by 0 bases and J by 4 bases, and 10 bases separated the two germline ends. Germline values: CDR1 SGHRS, CDR2 YFSETQ. CDR3 bases: TGCGCCAGCAGCTTGGAACAGGGAGGCTATGGCTACACCTTC. The encoded protein is CASSLEQGGYGYTF. Variable domain in full (rest from reference TRBV5-1 and TRBJ1-2): KAGVTQTPRYLIKTRGQQVTLSCSPISGHRSVSWYQQTPGQGLQFLFEYFSETQRNKGNFPGRFSGRQFSNSRSEMNVSTLELGDSALYLCASSLEQGGYGYTFGSGTRLTVV.

This clonotype came up many times. The chain combines TRBV20-1 with TRBJ2-3; 9 bases line up with TRBD2. This CDR3 comprises 14 residues. Germline V gives CDR1 DFQATT, CDR2 SNEGSKA (reference sequence). Germline trimming cut 6 bases from V and 3 bases from J; bases unmatched to any gene: 7. CDR3: CSAMRGGLTDTQYF. The CDR3 DNA reads TGCAGTGCCATGCGGGGGGGCCTGACAGATACGCAGTATTTT.

This chain connects TRBV4-2 to TRBJ1-4; D may be TRBD1 (5 bases). Between the trimmed V and J ends, which lost 2 bases and 3 bases, there was a span of 22 bases. CDR3 length: 19 amino acids. The germline V gene encodes CDR1 LGHNA and CDR2 YNFKEQ. The CDR3, as DNA: TGTGCCAGCAGCCAATTTAAAAGGGGAGGTCGACGGGCTAATGAAAAACTGTTTTTT. Amino acids: CASSQFKRGGRRANEKLFF.

This clonotype has more than one count but fewer than ten. The J gene is TRBJ1-1, the V gene TRBV2; D not resolved. Germline loops: CDR1 SNHLY, CDR2 FYNNEI. V shed 5 bases and J shed 4 bases, with 14 bases lying between them. The CDR3 runs to 14 residues. The CDR3 region is CASSFAGRATEAFF. As DNA, the CDR3 is TGTGCCAGCAGTTTTGCCGGCAGAGCCACTGAAGCTTTCTTT.

This clonotype was counted ten times or more. This chain links TRBV10-3 with TRBJ2-3, with D perhaps being TRBD1 or TRBD2 (6 bases each). The length of the CDR3 is 15 residues. The ends were cut back, 3 bases at V and 4 bases at J, with 14 bases in the middle. Germline-derived CDR1 and CDR2 are ENHRY and SYGVKD. The CDR3 sequence is CAISDPTGRSDTQYF. In DNA form, the CDR3 reads TGTGCCATCAGTGACCCCACAGGGAGGTCAGATACGCAGTATTTT.

The chain uses TRBV7-9 and TRBJ2-3; D remains unclear. The CDR3 runs to 13 residues. Germline V CDR1 and CDR2: SEHNR, FQNEAQ (reference sequence). The V gene lost 2 bases and the J gene lost 2 bases, with 5 bases spanning the gap. CDR3 amino acids: CASSLKLTDTQYF. DNA of the CDR3: TGTGCCAGCAGCTTAAAACTCACAGATACGCAGTATTTT.

The rearrangement links TRBV6-5 to TRBJ2-3, with D unclear. Looked up from germline, CDR1 is MNHEY and CDR2 is SVGAGI. The CDR3 spans 15 residues. V lost 0 bases to trimming and J lost 3 bases, with 10 bases between them. CDR3 loop: CASSYSKRWTDTQYF. The CDR3 DNA reads as TGTGCCAGCAGTTACTCGAAACGGTGGACAGATACGCAGTATTTT.

This clonotype has a handful of counts. This chain links TRBV7-2 with TRBJ2-2; possibly TRBD1 for D (6 bases). The CDR3 runs 16 residues. Germline assignment: CDR1 SGHTA and CDR2 FQGNSA. Trimming shortened V by 4 bases and J by 7 bases, and 19 bases separated the two germline ends. Written as DNA, the CDR3 is TGTGCCAGCAGCTACGTTCTCACAGGGCTCGGCGGGGAGCTGTTTTTT. Amino acid sequence: CASSYVLTGLGGELFF.

This clonotype has more than one count but fewer than ten. The genes are TRBV7-3 and TRBJ1-1; no firm D call. Germline V gene lookup returns CDR1 SGHTA and CDR2 FQGTGA. The CDR3 has 13 amino acids. The V end lost 5 bases, the J end lost 4 bases, and 11 bases lay between the germline ends. CDR3 bases: TGTGCCAGCAGCACGGACCGGGCCACTGAAGCTTTCTTT. Amino acids: CASSTDRATEAFF. Full variable domain (remainder filled in from reference TRBV7-3 and TRBJ1-1): GAGVSQTPSNKVTEKGKYVELRCDPISGHTALYWYRQSLGQGPEFLIYFQGTGAADDSGLPNDRFFAVRPEGSVSTLKIQRTERGDSAVYLCASSTDRATEAFFGQGTRLTVV.

There are a few counts of this clonotype. The chain employs TRBV10-3 and TRBJ1-4; no clear D. Trimming stripped 5 bases from V and 7 bases from J, with 14 bases between. The germline CDR1 and CDR2 sequences are ENHRY and SYGVKD. The CDR3 is 14 residues long. DNA of the CDR3: TGTGCCATCAGTCCGGCCATAAAAGGTGAAAAACTGTTTTTT. This translates into CAISPAIKGEKLFF.

This chain links TRBV3-1 with TRBJ2-1, with 7 nucleotides matching TRBD2. This CDR3 is built from 13 residues. Germline loops: CDR1 LGHDT, CDR2 YNNKEL (reference sequence). The ends lost 3 bases at V and 15 bases at J; junction bases unmatched: 11. Here the CDR3 reads CASSQDSGPSWFF. In DNA, the CDR3 is TGTGCCAGCAGCCAGGATAGCGGGCCCTCCTGGTTCTTC.

This clonotype came up a few times. This chain joins TRBV9 and TRBJ2-5; unclear D gene. Germline CDR1 is SGDLS and CDR2 is YYNGEE. Trimming took off 0 bases at V and 3 bases at J, with 12 bases between the two ends. This CDR3 spans 15 amino acids. The DNA for the CDR3 is TGTGCCAGCAGCGTAGGGGCTAACGGCGAAGAGACCCAGTACTTC. This sequence encodes CASSVGANGEETQYF.

This clonotype was seen ten or more times. The rearrangement links TRBV3-1 to TRBJ2-1; D perhaps matches TRBD1 (6 bases). The germline CDR1 and CDR2 sequences are LGHDT and YNNKEL (reference sequence). The V and J ends lost 5 bases and 9 bases respectively, with 14 bases between them. The CDR3 sequence is 13 residues long. This CDR3 reads CASSFRGGAEQFF. The CDR3 region has the DNA TGTGCCAGCAGCTTCAGGGGCGGCGCTGAGCAGTTCTTC.

The chain carries TRBV20-1 and TRBJ1-4, with TRBD1 identical over 9 bases. The CDR3 runs 16 residues. Germline CDR1 reads DFQATT; CDR2 reads SNEGSKA (reference sequence). V lost 3 bases and J lost 7; bases outside the gene matches: 12. Here the CDR3 reads CSARDFTGTGIEKLFF. The DNA of the CDR3 is TGCAGTGCTAGGGACTTTACCGGGACAGGGATTGAAAAACTGTTTTTT.

This rearrangement joins TRBV6-4 to TRBJ2-6; TRBD1 aligns across 7 bases. The CDR3 loop spans 14 amino acids. V lost 7 bases and J lost 2; bases outside the gene matches: 2. Germline CDR1 and CDR2: MRHNA and SNTAGT. CDR3 protein: CASKTGAGANVLTF. In DNA form, the CDR3 reads TGTGCCAGCAAAACAGGGGCTGGGGCCAACGTCCTGACTTTC.

This clonotype has ten or more counts. The chain carries TRBV4-3 and TRBJ2-3; 7 bases line up with TRBD2. The junction had 3 bases not matched to a gene; V was cut back by 3 bases and J by 6 bases. The CDR3 is 13 residues long. Germline V gene sequence: CDR1 LGHNA, CDR2 YSLEER. Here the CDR3 reads CASSQGGVDTQYF. DNA of the CDR3: TGCGCCAGCAGCCAGGGGGGGGTGGATACGCAGTATTTT.

This clonotype was detected only a few times. This chain's CDR3 is CASSVLGQGTGNTIYF. In DNA, the CDR3 is TGTGCCAGCAGCGTACTGGGACAGGGGACTGGAAACACCATATATTTT. V is TRBV9 and J is TRBJ1-3; the match to TRBD1 covers 10 bases. CDR3 length equals 16 residues. The V gene end was trimmed by 1 base and the J gene end by 2 bases; junction bases not matched to a gene: 3. Germline CDR1 reads SGDLS; CDR2 reads YYNGEE.

The sample holds a few counts of this clonotype. The CDR3 DNA follows: TGTGCCACCAGTGATGGACAGGGTAACGGCAATCAGCCCCAGCATTTT. This gives the protein CATSDGQGNGNQPQHF. The J gene is TRBJ1-5, the V gene TRBV24-1, with 8 bases fitting TRBD1. V lost 3 bases, J lost 2 bases, and 5 bases stayed unmatched. Germline-derived CDR1 and CDR2 are KGHDR and SFDVKD. This CDR3 contains 16 residues.

This clonotype occurred many times. The V call is TRBV3-1, the J call TRBJ1-4; unclear D gene. V lost 5 bases to trimming and J lost 8 bases, with 6 bases between them. This CDR3 contains 11 residues. CDR1 is LGHDT and CDR2 is YNNKEL in the germline V gene (reference sequence). CDR3 sequence reads: CASSSGEKLFF. The DNA of the CDR3 is TGTGCCAGCAGCTCTGGGGAAAAACTGTTTTTT.

Comments on this clonotype: This may come from a read error, since a much larger clone is one base off. V and J are TRBV27 and TRBJ2-3; 8 bases fit TRBD2. The CDR3 runs 16 residues. Trimming cost V 5 bases and J 5 bases; bases outside gene matches: 12. CDR1 is MNHEY and CDR2 is SMNVEV in the germline V gene (reference sequence). CDR3 region: CASSPRTSPWIDTQYF. For the CDR3, the DNA is TGTGCCAGCAGTCCCCGGACTAGCCCCTGGATAGATACGCAGTATTTT.

Only a few counts were recorded for this clonotype. CDR3 in amino acids: CASSFETGGEKLFF. CDR3 in DNA: TGTGCCAGCAGTTTCGAGACAGGGGGTGAAAAACTGTTTTTT. J is TRBJ1-4 and V is TRBV12-3 or TRBV12-4; 9 bases agree with TRBD1. The junction had 3 bases not matched to a gene; V was cut back by 3 bases and J by 7 bases. The CDR3 is 14 residues long.

Ten or more counts support this clonotype. The gene calls are TRBV7-9 and TRBJ2-5; TRBD2 matches at 12 bases. V shed 7 bases and J 0 bases; nucleotides not matched to a gene: 9. In germline, CDR1 is SEHNR, CDR2 FQNEAQ (reference sequence). The CDR3 runs 17 residues. The CDR3 reads CASTRASGGADQETQYF. For the CDR3, the DNA is TGTGCCAGCACCCGGGCTAGCGGGGGGGCTGACCAAGAGACCCAGTACTTC.

The table lists this clonotype with a few counts. V and J are TRBV28 and TRBJ1-2; TRBD1 aligns across 11 bases. The CDR3 is made up of 16 amino acids. V was pared by 5 bases and J by 2 bases, with 7 bases of the junction left unmatched. Germline assignment: CDR1 MDHEN and CDR2 SYDVKM. For the CDR3, the DNA is TGTGCCAGCAGTCCATGGGACAGGGGGTCCAACTATGGCTACACCTTC. This encodes CASSPWDRGSNYGYTF.

In its sample, this clonotype was seen a few times. This chain links TRBV4-3 with TRBJ2-3, with no clear D. CDR1 LGHNA and CDR2 YSLEER come from the germline V gene. The CDR3 covers 15 residues. V was cut by 0 bases and J by 7 bases, with 14 bases left in between. CDR3 DNA: TGCGCCAGCAGCCAAGATCCAGGTCCCATACATACGCAGTATTTT. It is translated as CASSQDPGPIHTQYF.

This clonotype was seen more than once but under ten times. V is TRBV7-9 and J is TRBJ1-6; no definite D call. The germline CDR1 and CDR2 sequences are SEHNR and FQNEAQ (reference sequence). The CDR3 is 20 residues long. Trimming cost V 1 base and J 0 bases, with 19 bases left between them. CDR3 protein: CASSLVSGVGSSSYNSPLHF. DNA for the CDR3: TGTGCCAGCAGCTTAGTATCGGGTGTCGGCAGTAGCTCCTATAATTCACCCCTCCACTTT.

In this sample, this clonotype turned up a few times. The chain is built from TRBV9 and TRBJ1-3, with 7 bases fitting TRBD1. Germline CDR1 is SGDLS and CDR2 is YYNGEE. The ends lost 5 bases at V and 2 bases at J; junction bases unmatched: 4. This CDR3 is 14 amino acids long. This CDR3 is CASRDDRAGNTIYF. CDR3 in DNA: TGTGCCAGCAGGGACGACAGGGCTGGAAACACCATATATTTT.

This clonotype has at least ten counts. The genes are TRBV9 and TRBJ1-3, with 7 bases that match TRBD1. Trimming at V came to 4 bases and at J to 0 bases, leaving 13 bases not matched to a gene. In germline, CDR1 is SGDLS, CDR2 YYNGEE. The CDR3 extends over 18 amino acids. The CDR3 region has the DNA TGTGCCAGCAGCTACGACCGGGACAGCCATCTCTCTGGAAACACCATATATTTT. Translated, it gives CASSYDRDSHLSGNTIYF. The full variable domain, with the rest looked up from reference TRBV9 and TRBJ1-3, is DSGVTQTPKHLITATGQRVTLRCSPRSGDLSVYWYQQSLDQGLQFLIQYYNGEERAKGNILERFSAQQFPDLHSELNLSSLELGDSALYFCASSYDRDSHLSGNTIYFGEGSWLTVV.

This clonotype was picked up many times. The V call is TRBV11-1, the J call TRBJ2-3; D unresolved. Trimming took off 1 base at V and 1 base at J, with 9 bases between the two ends. Germline V gene data show CDR1 as SGHAT and CDR2 as FQDESV (reference sequence). This CDR3 has 15 amino acids. The CDR3 DNA reads as TGTGCCAGCAGCTTAGATCAGTCCCGCACAGATACGCAGTATTTT. Its protein product is CASSLDQSRTDTQYF.

This chain connects TRBV7-2 to TRBJ2-5, with 10 bases that match TRBD2. Germline assignment: CDR1 SGHTA and CDR2 FQGNSA. This CDR3 has 14 amino acids. J lost 7 bases, V lost 8 bases, and 10 bases had no gene match. The chain's CDR3 is CASRERGGLGTQYF. For the CDR3, the DNA is TGTGCCAGCCGCGAGCGGGGGGGCTTAGGGACCCAGTACTTC.

This clonotype was seen at least ten times. The rearrangement uses TRBV28 and TRBJ1-1; 10 bases match TRBD1. Germline V CDR1 and CDR2: MDHEN, SYDVKM. Trimming cost V 5 bases and J 8 bases; bases outside gene matches: 11. The CDR3 totals 15 residues. CDR3 bases: TGTGCCAGCAGTCCGGGACAGGGGCGGTACTGGGAAGCTTTCTTT. As protein: CASSPGQGRYWEAFF. The full variable domain, its missing parts supplied by reference TRBV28 and TRBJ1-1, is DVKVTQSSRYLVKRTGEKVFLECVQDMDHENMFWYRQDPGLGLRLIYFSYDVKMKEKGDIPEGYSVSREKKERFSLILESASTNQTSMYLCASSPGQGRYWEAFFGQGTRLTVV.

This clonotype showed up many times. The chain recombines TRBV27 with TRBJ2-7, with 10 bases that match TRBD1. Per germline, CDR1 MNHEY and CDR2 SMNVEV (reference sequence). CDR3 length: 14 residues. With V trimmed by 5 bases and J by 3 bases, 4 bases remained unmatched. CDR3 nucleotides: TGTGCCAGCAGTCAACGGGACAGGGGCTACGAGCAGTACTTC. Its translation is CASSQRDRGYEQYF.